These 4 T cell receptor beta chains came from one sample sequenced in a study of vaccination and CD4 T cells after COVID-19. MiXCR, applied by TCRdb to the PCR reads, yields one record per CDR3 protein. The sample carries some 29,000 distinct CDR3 sequences, approximately 53% recorded once. Specified time point: late sampling 161 to 241 days after vaccination in three convalescent patients. Sequenced here: CD4+ T cells from blood, sampled about 7 months after SARS-CoV-2 vaccination. The receptors here all came from a human donor who had recovered from COVID-19.

V is TRBV27 and J is TRBJ1-5; D is unresolved. V dropped 4 bases and J dropped 9 bases, with 13 bases sitting between them. Germline CDR1 reads MNHEY; CDR2 reads SMNVEV (reference sequence). The CDR3 loop spans 13 amino acids. The CDR3 sequence is CASSYQPLRPQHF. CDR3 coding DNA: TGTGCCAGCAGTTACCAACCCCTGAGGCCCCAGCATTTT.

This clonotype appeared a few times. This CDR3 reads CASRGGQGARTQYF. In DNA, the CDR3 is TGTGCCAGCAGGGGAGGACAGGGAGCTCGGACCCAGTACTTC. V is TRBV6-1 and J is TRBJ2-5, with TRBD1 matching 8 bases. The CDR3 contains 14 residues. The germline gives CDR1 MNHNS, CDR2 SASEGT. The junction had 10 bases not matched to a gene; V was cut back by 6 bases and J by 7 bases.

This clonotype is labeled as medium-sized. The chain carries TRBV6-1 and TRBJ2-3; TRBD2 matches at 10 bases. J was trimmed by 4 bases and V by 1 base; bases with no gene match: 2. This CDR3 has 15 amino acids. The germline V gene has CDR1 MNHNS and CDR2 SASEGT. CDR3 coding DNA: TGTGCCAGCAGTGAAGAAGCGGGAGGGCCAGATACGCAGTATTTT. It translates to CASSEEAGGPDTQYF.

Only a few counts were recorded for this clonotype. One junction end does not reproduce the germline sequence, and a read error may be involved. The chain has TRBV6-1 and TRBJ1-1; the D gene is possibly TRBD1 (6 bases). CDR1 and CDR2 from the germline V gene are MNHNS and SASEGT. CDR3 length equals 12 residues. CDR3: CASSGGGTGAFF. As DNA, the CDR3 is TGTGCCAGCAGTGGAGGGGGGACTGGAGCTTTCTTT.